A selection of T cell receptor beta chains follows, all from one sample in a study of T-cell reconstitution after alpha-beta-depleted transplantation in children. TCRdb used MiXCR to reprocess the PCR reads, holding one entry per CDR3 protein. The sample gives about 830,000 distinct CDR3 sequences, approximately 15% of which show up once; around 4.5% is in the top ten. Sequencing was performed on PBMCs, mostly from graft donor cells, taken 360 days after TCRalphabeta/CD19-depleted stem cell transplant. The origin of the receptors is a male patient aged 5 to 17 who had a stem cell transplant for acute lymphoblastic leukemia, so the T cells may come from the graft donor. The CDR3 runs from the conserved cysteine through the conserved F or W. D genes are given only for firm matches. The size field is filled for only some rows; it gives once, few, many or a size class.

clone_size j_call v_call d_call cdr3_nt cdr3_aa
. TRBJ2-5 TRBV7-3 TRBD2 TGTGCCAGCAGCGTCAGCGGGGGACAAGAGACCCAGTACTTC CASSVSGGQETQYF
. TRBJ2-3 TRBV5-1 . TGCGCCAGTTTGGACTACCCTCCAGATACGCAGTATTTT CASLDYPPDTQYF
few TRBJ2-1 TRBV5-6 . TGTGCCAGCAGCTTGCGTCTTACTGAGCAGTTCTTC CASSLRLTEQFF
. TRBJ2-7 TRBV29-1 TRBD1 TGCAGCGTGGGACCGGGACAGGGTCTCTACGAGCAGTACTTC CSVGPGQGLYEQYF
. TRBJ2-7 TRBV7-2 . TGTGCCAGCAGCCCAGGGGTCGCATCTGAGCAGTACTTC CASSPGVASEQYF
few TRBJ2-7 TRBV12-3/TRBV12-4 TRBD1 TGTGCCAGCAGTTTAGGCCCCGGGACAGGGTACGAGCAGTACTTC CASSLGPGTGYEQYF
. TRBJ2-7 TRBV20-1 TRBD2 TGCAGTGCTAGAGTCTTCCCTAGCGGGGGCGGGAACGAGCAGTACTTC CSARVFPSGGGNEQYF
few TRBJ2-2 TRBV5-4 . TGTGCCAGCAGCTTGAATAAAGGACTTATGTTCGGGGAGCTGTTTTTT CASSLNKGLMFGELFF
few TRBJ1-5 TRBV7-2 . TGTGCCAGCAGCCGAGGACGCCCTGGTGGTAGCAATCAGCCCCAGCATTTT CASSRGRPGGSNQPQHF
few TRBJ2-2 TRBV6-6 . TGTGCCGGAACAGGTTCCACCGGGGAGCTGTTTTTT CAGTGSTGELFF
. TRBJ1-2 TRBV2 . TGTGCCAGCAGTGTTTGGCCGGGTAGGAGCCATGGCTACACCTTC CASSVWPGRSHGYTF
. TRBJ2-7 TRBV20-1 TRBD2 TGCAGTGCCCCAATGGCTCTAGCGGGAGTATCCTACGAGCAGTACTTC CSAPMALAGVSYEQYF
few TRBJ2-2 TRBV5-1 . TGCGCCAGCAGCTTCTCTGACACCGGGGAGCTGTTTTTT CASSFSDTGELFF
few TRBJ1-5 TRBV5-1 TRBD1 TGCGCCAGCAGCTTATCACTAAGACAGGGCAGAAGTGGGCCCCAGCATTTT CASSLSLRQGRSGPQHF
few TRBJ2-7 TRBV29-1 . TGCAGCGTTGAGTTGGGGGGCGAGCCCTGGGAGCAGTACTTC CSVELGGEPWEQYF
. TRBJ2-6 TRBV7-2 . TGTGCCAGCAGCCTTAGTGGGATTTCTGGGGCCAACGTCCTGACTTTC CASSLSGISGANVLTF
few TRBJ2-7 TRBV5-1 . TGCGCCAGCAGCCCGCTACCGTTATCCTACGAGCAGTACTTC CASSPLPLSYEQYF
. TRBJ2-3 TRBV6-1 TRBD2 TGTGCCAGCACCGGGACTAGCGGGTCCAGCACAGATACGCAGTATTTT CASTGTSGSSTDTQYF
few TRBJ1-5 TRBV11-2 . TGTGCCAGCAGCCCTAACATGGACCGGACCCAGCATTTT CASSPNMDRTQHF
few TRBJ2-7 TRBV3-1 TRBD2 TGTGCCAGCAGCCAAGATTTCGGGCTAGCGGGAGTCCTCCGCGAGCAGTACTTC CASSQDFGLAGVLREQYF
few TRBJ2-3 TRBV27 . TGTGCCAGCAGTTTATCTAGCCACCTTGCGGATACGCAGTATTTT CASSLSSHLADTQYF
few TRBJ2-7 TRBV4-2 . TGTGCCAGCAGCCAAGGGCCTGGGTCCGAGCAGTACTTC CASSQGPGSEQYF
. TRBJ2-7 TRBV2 TRBD2 TGTGCCAGCAGGCCGGGACTACCTGCCTACGAGCAGTACTTC CASRPGLPAYEQYF
many TRBJ2-1 TRBV12-3/TRBV12-4 . TGTGCCAGCAGTTTTTGGGGGAGCTCCTACAATGAGCAGTTCTTC CASSFWGSSYNEQFF
. TRBJ1-1 TRBV11-2 TRBD1 TGTGCCAGCAGCACATACAGGGGGGACACTGAAGCTTTCTTT CASSTYRGDTEAFF
. TRBJ2-4 TRBV2 TRBD2 TGTGCCAGCAGACCTGCGACTAGCGGGATACTCCAGCTAGCCAAAAACATTCAGTACTTC CASRPATSGILQLAKNIQYF
few TRBJ2-1 TRBV18 . TGTGCCAGCTCACCAGACCGTACCAATGAGCAGTTCTTC CASSPDRTNEQFF
. TRBJ2-1 TRBV7-6 . TGTGCCAGCAGCTTAGACCCGACCTACCCTACCTTC CASSLDPTYPTF
. TRBJ2-1 TRBV13 . TGTGCCAGCAGCTCAATCTCCTACAATGAGCAGTTCTTC CASSSISYNEQFF
many TRBJ1-5 TRBV7-9 . TGTGCCAGCAGCTTAGCGAACGTAGGGCCCCAGCATTTT CASSLANVGPQHF
. TRBJ2-1 TRBV5-5 . TGTGCCAGCAGCTTCGGAGGGATGGGCCACAATGAGCAGTTCTTC CASSFGGMGHNEQFF
few TRBJ2-1 TRBV4-1 TRBD2 TGCGCCAGCAGCCAACGGACGGGACTAGCGTTTGGCCATGAGCAGTTCTTC CASSQRTGLAFGHEQFF
. TRBJ2-1 TRBV20-1 TRBD2 TGCAGTGCTGTGAGCGGGAGCTCCTACAATGAGCAGTGCTTC CSAVSGSSYNEQCF
many TRBJ1-2 TRBV27 TRBD1 TGTGCCAGCAGTTTATCGGGGACAGGGAGTGGCTACACCTTC CASSLSGTGSGYTF
. TRBJ1-1 TRBV18 . TGTGCCAGCTCACCACTTAGTGGGGGGAACACTGAAGCTTTCTTT CASSPLSGGNTEAFF
. TRBJ2-1 TRBV7-3 TRBD2 TGTGCCAGCAGCTCGCCTTGGGAGCGGGAGGGCCGCAATGAGCAGTTCTTC CASSSPWEREGRNEQFF
. TRBJ2-5 TRBV7-3 . TGTGCCAGCAGCTTGAAGTGGGGGGCCCAAGAGACCCAGTACTTC CASSLKWGAQETQYF
few TRBJ2-7 TRBV18 TRBD2 TGTGCCAGCTCACCGGGGACTAGCGGGATGCGCTACGAGCAGTACTTC CASSPGTSGMRYEQYF
. TRBJ1-5 TRBV12-3/TRBV12-4 TRBD1 TGTGCCAGCAGTTTGCAGGGGGCGCCTGGCAATCAGCCCCAGCATTTT CASSLQGAPGNQPQHF
many TRBJ2-1 TRBV7-9 . TGTGCCAGCAGCTTCAGAGCCCTATACAATGAGCAGTTCTTC CASSFRALYNEQFF
. TRBJ2-1 TRBV7-8 . TGTGCCAGCAGCTTAGCAGAAACGGAAGACAATGAGCAGTTCTTC CASSLAETEDNEQFF
. TRBJ2-7 TRBV7-2 TRBD1 TGTGCCAGCAGCCGGACAGGGACTTCCTACGAGCAGTACTTC CASSRTGTSYEQYF
. TRBJ2-3 TRBV7-9 TRBD2 TGTGCCAGCCGGGGGGGGCCTAACACAGATACGCAGTATTTT CASRGGPNTDTQYF
many TRBJ1-5 TRBV5-1 TRBD1 TGCGCCAGCAGCTTGTCCGGACAGGTTCATCAGCCCCAGCATTTT CASSLSGQVHQPQHF
. TRBJ2-5 TRBV13 TRBD1 TGTGCCAGCAGCCCCCCCTTGACAGGGCTTGAGACCCAGTACTTC CASSPPLTGLETQYF
few TRBJ2-1 TRBV19 . TGTGCCAGTAGTTCCCGTAGCCGGGAATTCGGCAATGAGCAGTTCTTC CASSSRSREFGNEQFF
. TRBJ2-5 TRBV25-1 . TGTGCCAGCAGGCCACCATTCCAAGAGACCCAGTACTTC CASRPPFQETQYF
. TRBJ1-5 TRBV5-1 TRBD1 TGCGCCAGCAGCTTGGGACAGGGGGCGACCAATCAGCCCCAGCATTTT CASSLGQGATNQPQHF
. TRBJ2-4 TRBV12-3/TRBV12-4 . TGTGCCAGCAGTTTCGGGGTCCCACACTTTCAGTACTTC CASSFGVPHFQYF
. TRBJ2-5 TRBV6-2/TRBV6-3 . TGTGCCAGCAGTTACCCGACTGAGTCGGAGACCCAGTACTTC CASSYPTESETQYF
few TRBJ2-7 TRBV5-4 . TGTGCCAGCAGCTGGCCGGGTCGTACTAGGGGTGACGAGCAGTACTTC CASSWPGRTRGDEQYF
. TRBJ2-7 TRBV6-7 . TGTGCCAGCAGTTACCTCCGGGACACTTACTCCTACGAGCAGTACTTC CASSYLRDTYSYEQYF
many TRBJ2-2 TRBV5-1 . TGCGCCAGCAGATGGTCAGGCCTCACCGGGGAGCTGTTTTTT CASRWSGLTGELFF
many TRBJ2-7 TRBV7-6 . TGTGCCAGCAGCTTAGCGAGGGGTAGCTCCTACGAGCAGTACTTC CASSLARGSSYEQYF
. TRBJ2-6 TRBV5-1 TRBD2 TGCGCCAGCAGCGGGACTACTGGGGCCAACGTCCTGACTTTC CASSGTTGANVLTF
many TRBJ1-5 TRBV5-1 . TGCGCCAGCAGCCTCGGGACTGAGAGCAATCAGCCCCAGCATTTT CASSLGTESNQPQHF
many TRBJ1-5 TRBV12-3/TRBV12-4 . TGTGCCAGCAGGGATACAGAGTATCAGCCCCAGCATTTT CASRDTEYQPQHF
. TRBJ1-2 TRBV29-1 . TGCAGCGTTTCCGACAGGAACTCTAACTATGGCTACACCTTC CSVSDRNSNYGYTF
few TRBJ2-1 TRBV20-1 TRBD2 TGCAGTGCTAGAGCACGACTAGCGCCAACGGGAGAGCAGTTCTTC CSARARLAPTGEQFF